This TCR beta chain derives from a study of blood T cell repertoires in COVID-19. On the study more broadly: Acute and convalescent COVID-19 samples came from the United States, Italy and Spain.

TCRdb keeps only in-frame clones here, not all; method: immunoSEQ multiplex PCR. The data hold 450,000 or so clones, with over 85% observed a single time. V lost 1 base, J lost 10 bases, and 10 bases lay in between. This CDR3 region has 12 residues. The sequence was obtained from a man between 18 and 29 years old with COVID-19, enrolled during active disease. The chain is built from TRBV12-3 or TRBV12-4 and TRBJ1-1; perhaps TRBD1 as D (5 bases). Input material: peripheral blood. The CDR3 here is CASSLGPGGAFF. CDR3 DNA: TGTGCCAGCAGTTTAGGTCCCGGGGGAGCTTTCTTT.